These 8 T cell receptor beta chains were sequenced from one sample in a study of blood T cell repertoires in COVID-19 (dated by TCRdb to about 2020). Libraries were prepared through the immunoSEQ multiplex PCR assay. In its TCRdb copy, this immuneACCESS table keeps in-frame sequences only and misses some clones. Where compared with another copy, unresolved V genes explain less than half of these, and the others have no known cause. A total of around 130,000 clones appear in this sample, 75% to 90% of them only once. In total, the top ten clones hold 8% to 13% of the sample. The material sequenced was peripheral blood. The receptors were sampled from a woman over 75 with acute or convalescent COVID-19.

This clone was counted between two and nine times. The rearrangement links TRBV3-1 (or the pseudogene TRBV3-2) to TRBJ2-1, with 7 positions matching TRBD1. The germline V gene encodes CDR1 LGHDT and CDR2 YNNKEL (reference sequence). The V segment lost 3 bases and the J segment 10 bases; nucleotides outside the gene matches: 6. The length of the CDR3 is 13 residues. The chain's CDR3 is CASSQAGGGEQFF. CDR3 in DNA: TGTGCCAGCAGCCAGGCAGGGGGTGGAGAGCAGTTCTTC.

The chain carries TRBV5-4 and TRBJ2-1; 7 bases are a match to TRBD1. The junction had 13 bases not matched to a gene; V was cut back by 3 bases and J by 7 bases. There are 16 residues in the CDR3. In germline, CDR1 is SGHNT, CDR2 YYREEE (reference sequence). The CDR3 region is CASSSPGGVSKNEQFF. For the CDR3, the DNA is TGTGCCAGCAGCTCCCCAGGGGGAGTATCGAAAAATGAGCAGTTCTTC. The variable domain in full, with the rest retrieved from reference TRBV5-4 and TRBJ2-1, is ETGVTQSPTHLIKTRGQQVTLRCSSQSGHNTVSWYQQALGQGPQFIFQYYREEENGRGNFPPRFSGLQFPNYSSELNVNALELDDSALYLCASSSPGGVSKNEQFFGPGTRLTVL.

This clone was recorded a few times. V and J are TRBV7-2 and TRBJ2-3, with 9 nucleotides matching TRBD2. Germline values: CDR1 SGHTA, CDR2 FQGNSA. J was trimmed by 6 bases and V by 5 bases; bases with no gene match: 12. The CDR3 has 16 residues. CDR3 loop: CASSPVGGGGADTQYF. CDR3 coding DNA: TGTGCCAGCAGCCCCGTAGGGGGCGGGGGGGCGGATACGCAGTATTTT.

The J gene is TRBJ2-2, the V gene TRBV19; D is unclear. This CDR3 spans 15 amino acids. The V end was cut by 5 bases, the J end by 0 bases, with 10 bases between. Germline CDR1 and CDR2: LNHDA and SQIVND (reference sequence). CDR3 sequence reads: CASSWQASNTGELFF. The DNA of the CDR3 is TGTGCCAGTAGTTGGCAGGCCTCGAACACCGGGGAGCTGTTTTTT.

The chain employs TRBV12-3 or TRBV12-4 and TRBJ2-3; D remains ambiguous. CDR3 length equals 11 residues. V was cut by 7 bases and J by 5 bases, with 7 bases left in between. For the CDR3, the DNA is TGTGCCAGCACCTCGGGAGATACGCAGTATTTT. Translating it yields CASTSGDTQYF.

This sequence joins TRBV19 and TRBJ1-2; D gene uncertain. Trimming cost V 0 bases and J 5 bases, with 13 bases left between them. CDR1 and CDR2 (germline): LNHDA, SQIVND (reference sequence). This CDR3 comprises 15 residues. The CDR3 sequence is CASSIDLSTTYGYTF. CDR3 bases: TGTGCCAGTAGTATAGATCTGTCGACAACTTATGGCTACACCTTC.

The chain couples TRBV2 to TRBJ2-5, with D unclear. Between the trimmed V and J ends, which lost 3 bases and 2 bases, there was a span of 7 bases. The CDR3 spans 13 residues. Germline V gives CDR1 SNHLY, CDR2 FYNNEI. The CDR3 region is CASSETPQETQYF. CDR3 bases: TGTGCCAGCAGTGAGACACCTCAAGAGACCCAGTACTTC.

The CDR3 here is CASSLLGQGWETQYF. CDR3 bases: TGTGCCAGCAGCCTGCTCGGACAGGGATGGGAGACCCAGTACTTC. This rearrangement joins TRBV7-3 to TRBJ2-5, with 8 positions matching TRBD1. Germline V lookup: CDR1 SGHTA, CDR2 FQGTGA. This CDR3 region has 15 residues. V was pared by 5 bases and J by 5 bases, with 10 bases of the junction left unmatched.